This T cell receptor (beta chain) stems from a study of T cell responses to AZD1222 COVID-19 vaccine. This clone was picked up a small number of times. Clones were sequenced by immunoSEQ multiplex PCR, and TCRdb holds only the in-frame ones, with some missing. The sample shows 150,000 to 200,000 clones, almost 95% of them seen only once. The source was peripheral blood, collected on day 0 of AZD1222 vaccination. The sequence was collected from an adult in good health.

Here the CDR3 reads CASSTTAFGTEAFF. The DNA of the CDR3 is TGTGCCAGCAGCACGACAGCGTTCGGCACTGAAGCTTTCTTT. This chain joins TRBV5-6 and TRBJ1-1, with D possibly TRBD1 on 5 matching bases. The germline V and J ends were trimmed by 4 bases and 4 bases, with 14 bases remaining between them. CDR1 is SGHDT, CDR2 YYEEEE, per germline. CDR3 length equals 14 residues.